One sample yielded the 18 T cell receptor beta chains listed below, sequenced in a study of OX40 agonist ivuxolimab in advanced cancers. The library was generated by the immunoSEQ multiplex PCR assay. TCRdb obtained this table from immuneACCESS and retained in-frame rearrangements with V and J assigned. These tables miss some clones; where compared with another copy, unresolved V genes account for less than half of the shortfall, and the remainder is unexplained. The sample records tens of thousands of clones, about 88% of which are singletons. Approximately 0.26% of the sample comes from the top ten. The sequenced sample was CD4+ or CD8+ T cells sorted from blood, obtained in a trial of the OX40 agonist ivuxolimab. These receptors originate from an adult with an advanced solid tumor such as melanoma, head and neck, liver or kidney cancer.

The chain carries TRBV14 and TRBJ1-3, with D tentatively TRBD1 (5 bases). Trimming took off 0 bases at V and 1 base at J, with 7 bases between the two ends. The CDR3 loop spans 15 amino acids. Germline V lookup: CDR1 SGHDN, CDR2 FVKESK. The chain's CDR3 is CASSQERGSGNTIYF. The CDR3, as DNA: TGTGCCAGCAGCCAAGAAAGGGGTTCTGGAAACACCATATATTTT.

CDR3 bases: TGTGCCAGCAGCCCCCCCCATGGTCGCTCCTACAATGAGCAGTTCTTC. Encoded protein: CASSPPHGRSYNEQFF. The rearrangement links TRBV13 to TRBJ2-1; unclear D gene. From germline, CDR1 is PRHDT and CDR2 FYEKMQ (reference sequence). The CDR3 contains 16 residues. The ends were cut back, 5 bases at V and 0 bases at J, with 14 bases in the middle.

The chain joins TRBV6-1 to TRBJ1-2, with D perhaps matching TRBD1 (6 bases). V was clipped by 1 base and J by 0 bases, with 12 bases between them. Looked up from germline, CDR1 is MNHNS and CDR2 is SASEGT. The CDR3 is 16 residues long. The CDR3 DNA follows: TGTGCCAGCAGTGAAGTCCCCGGACAGTCTAACTATGGCTACACCTTC. Amino acid sequence: CASSEVPGQSNYGYTF.

V is TRBV11-3 and J is TRBJ2-7, with D tentatively TRBD1 (5 bases). Germline V gene sequence: CDR1 SGHNT, CDR2 YENEEA. Between the trimmed V and J ends, which lost 5 bases and 6 bases, there was a span of 11 bases. The CDR3 consists of 12 residues. The DNA of the CDR3 is TGTGCCAGCAGCCAAGGACATTTCGAGCAGTACTTC. Translating gives CASSQGHFEQYF.

The J gene is TRBJ1-2, the V gene TRBV30; the match to TRBD1 covers 7 bases. CDR1 GTSNPN and CDR2 SVGIG come from the germline V gene (reference sequence). This CDR3 spans 14 amino acids. The ends lost 0 bases at V and 3 bases at J; junction bases unmatched: 4. CDR3 DNA sequence: TGTGCCTGGAGTGTGACAGGGAATGACTATGGCTACACCTTC. It specifies CAWSVTGNDYGYTF.

V and J are TRBV19 and TRBJ2-1; weak D call: TRBD2 (6 bases). The CDR3 is 14 amino acids. V was trimmed by 8 bases and J by 2 bases, leaving 13 bases between them. Germline V gene lookup returns CDR1 LNHDA and CDR2 SQIVND (reference sequence). CDR3 in DNA: TGTGCCAGTTCCGGGACTCCCACCTACAATGAGCAGTTCTTC. Its protein product is CASSGTPTYNEQFF.

The genes are TRBV19 and TRBJ1-5, with 9 bases lining up with TRBD1. The CDR3 totals 16 residues. With V trimmed by 4 bases and J by 5 bases, 9 bases remained unmatched. CDR1 and CDR2 from the germline V gene are LNHDA and SQIVND (reference sequence). In DNA form, the CDR3 reads TGTGCCAGTAGTAGTCCCGGGACAGGGAAATATCAGCCCCAGCATTTT. Amino acid sequence: CASSSPGTGKYQPQHF.

The chain is built from TRBV7-7 and TRBJ2-5; D perhaps matches TRBD1 (6 bases). Trimming left V 1 base short and J 5 bases short, with 8 bases between. CDR1 SSHAT and CDR2 FNYEAQ come from the germline V gene (reference sequence). The CDR3 is 13 amino acids. The CDR3 loop reads CASSLDRVETQYF. The CDR3 DNA sequence: TGTGCCAGCAGCTTAGACAGGGTGGAGACCCAGTACTTC.

The J gene is TRBJ1-4, the V gene TRBV5-6; 10 bases align to TRBD1. The V and J ends lost 2 bases and 8 bases, in that order; junction bases with no gene match: 12. This CDR3 contains 17 residues. CDR1 is SGHDT, CDR2 YYEEEE, per germline. The CDR3 loop reads CASSFTTTGQGGEKLFF. CDR3 in DNA: TGTGCCAGCAGCTTTACAACGACCGGACAGGGGGGCGAAAAACTGTTTTTT.

The V and J genes are TRBV19 and TRBJ1-5, with TRBD1 matching over 7 bases. Germline CDR1 LNHDA, CDR2 SQIVND (reference sequence). This CDR3 has 15 residues. Trimming removed 7 bases from V and 1 base from J; junction bases left unmatched: 7. Here the CDR3 reads CASKGGQASNQPQHF. In DNA, the CDR3 is TGTGCCAGTAAGGGCGGACAGGCGAGCAATCAGCCCCAGCATTTT.

The V gene is TRBV19, the J gene TRBJ2-7, with 7 nucleotides matching TRBD1. Germline lookup yields CDR1 LNHDA and CDR2 SQIVND (reference sequence). The CDR3 loop spans 16 amino acids. Losses at the gene ends were 5 bases for V and 4 bases for J; bases not matched to a gene: 14. CDR3 loop: CASSPQRRDSSYEQYF. In DNA, the CDR3 is TGTGCCAGTAGTCCCCAGCGCCGGGACAGTTCGTACGAGCAGTACTTC.

The chain has TRBV6-5 and TRBJ2-4; weak D call: TRBD2 (6 bases). Germline CDR1 MNHEY, CDR2 SVGAGI. V was clipped by 8 bases and J by 1 base, with 15 bases between them. The length of the CDR3 is 15 residues. Here the CDR3 reads CASRVGGNAKNIQYF. The CDR3 nucleotides read TGTGCCAGCCGGGTGGGGGGAAACGCCAAAAACATTCAGTACTTC.

V gene TRBV5-1 combines with J gene TRBJ2-7; the D is unclear. CDR1 and CDR2 (germline): SGHRS, YFSETQ. This CDR3 spans 12 amino acids. Trimming shortened V by 4 bases and J by 5 bases, and 10 bases separated the two germline ends. The CDR3 nucleotides are TGCGCCAGCAGCCAAATACGTGACGAGCAGTACTTC. Its protein product is CASSQIRDEQYF.

The chain employs TRBV5-6 and TRBJ1-5; the D is unclear. Trimming pared 1 base from V and 2 bases from J, leaving 10 bases between. The CDR3 contains 15 residues. Germline values: CDR1 SGHDT, CDR2 YYEEEE. CDR3 in amino acids: CASSLPLRGNQPQHF. CDR3 nucleotide sequence: TGTGCCAGCAGCTTGCCCCTCCGTGGCAATCAGCCCCAGCATTTT.

This clone has a single count. The V call is TRBV4-2, the J call TRBJ2-5; D possibly corresponds to TRBD1 (6 bases). Per germline, CDR1 LGHNA and CDR2 YNFKEQ. The CDR3 loop spans 14 amino acids. Trimming took off 5 bases at V and 2 bases at J, with 12 bases between the two ends. The chain's CDR3 is CASSKTGTQETQYF. The CDR3, as DNA: TGTGCCAGCAGCAAGACCGGGACACAAGAGACCCAGTACTTC.

V is TRBV6-5 and J is TRBJ2-7, with unresolved D. The CDR3 is 11 residues long. CDR1 and CDR2 from the germline V gene are MNHEY and SVGAGI. V was pared by 2 bases and J by 4 bases, with 3 bases between. The CDR3 protein is CASSYPYEQYF. The CDR3 DNA reads TGTGCCAGCAGTTACCCTTACGAGCAGTACTTC.

V is TRBV10-2 and J is TRBJ1-1, with 9 positions matching TRBD1. The CDR3 has 14 amino acids. Germline values: CDR1 WSHSY, CDR2 SAAADI. V was pared by 7 bases and J by 8 bases, with 11 bases of the junction left unmatched. The CDR3 is CASKITGTGREAFF. CDR3 sequence (DNA): TGCGCCAGCAAGATTACCGGGACAGGGAGAGAAGCTTTCTTT.

The chain links TRBV25-1 to TRBJ1-2; D remains unclear. From germline, CDR1 is MGHDK and CDR2 SYGVNS. V lost 8 bases, J lost 8 bases, and 27 bases lay in between. This CDR3 is 16 amino acids long. Written as DNA, the CDR3 is TGTGCCAGCCGAAGCGGTACGGCCCTCACCTATGAGGGCTACACCTTC. It codes for CASRSGTALTYEGYTF.